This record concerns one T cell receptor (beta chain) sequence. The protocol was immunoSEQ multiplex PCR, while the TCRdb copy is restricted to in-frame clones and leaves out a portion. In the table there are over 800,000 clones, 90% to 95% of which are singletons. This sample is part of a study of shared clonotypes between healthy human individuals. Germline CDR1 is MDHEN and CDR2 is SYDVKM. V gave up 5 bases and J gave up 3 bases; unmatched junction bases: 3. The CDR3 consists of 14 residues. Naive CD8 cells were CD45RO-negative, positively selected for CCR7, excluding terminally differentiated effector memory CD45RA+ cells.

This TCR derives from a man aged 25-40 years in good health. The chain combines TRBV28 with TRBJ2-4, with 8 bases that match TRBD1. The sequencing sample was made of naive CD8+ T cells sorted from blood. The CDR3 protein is CASSHGQGKNIQYF. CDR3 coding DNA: TGTGCCAGCAGTCACGGACAGGGCAAAAACATTCAGTACTTC. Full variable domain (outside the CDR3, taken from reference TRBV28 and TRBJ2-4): DVKVTQSSRYLVKRTGEKVFLECVQDMDHENMFWYRQDPGLGLRLIYFSYDVKMKEKGDIPEGYSVSREKKERFSLILESASTNQTSMYLCASSHGQGKNIQYFGAGTRLSVL.